A selection of T cell receptor beta chains follows, all from one sample in a study of blood T cell repertoires in COVID-19. Using immunoSEQ multiplex PCR, the repertoire was profiled, and TCRdb retains in-frame clones only, with some absent. The sample includes 200,000 to 250,000 clones, 82% of them seen just once. Material for sequencing was peripheral blood. The receptors derive from a middle-aged woman with acute or convalescent COVID-19. Both conserved end residues are trimmed from each CDR3. The order of the fields is V gene, J gene, CDR3 length, CDR3 protein.

V gene: TRBV4-1; J gene: TRBJ2-7; CDR3 length: 11; CDR3 protein: ASSRGDPYEQY
V gene: TRBV7-2; J gene: TRBJ2-2; CDR3 length: 13; CDR3 protein: ASNGQGLNTGELF
V gene: TRBV12-3/TRBV12-4; J gene: TRBJ2-3; CDR3 length: 11; CDR3 protein: ASSWALTDTQY
V gene: TRBV3-1/TRBV3-2; J gene: TRBJ1-2; CDR3 length: 12; CDR3 protein: ASSQSGAAGGYT
V gene: TRBV14; J gene: TRBJ2-4; CDR3 length: 14; CDR3 protein: ASSLKPGQGKNIQY
V gene: TRBV6-9; J gene: TRBJ2-7; CDR3 length: 10; CDR3 protein: ASSYSYYEQY
V gene: TRBV6-5; J gene: TRBJ1-1; CDR3 length: 12; CDR3 protein: ASNKDIGRTEAF
V gene: TRBV7-3; J gene: TRBJ2-1; CDR3 length: 14; CDR3 protein: ASSQSGDPLYNEQF
V gene: TRBV5-1; J gene: TRBJ2-3; CDR3 length: 12; CDR3 protein: ASSLGQSTDTQY
V gene: TRBV12-3/TRBV12-4; J gene: TRBJ2-1; CDR3 length: 11; CDR3 protein: ASSLDWSSEQF
V gene: TRBV29-1; J gene: TRBJ2-3; CDR3 length: 10; CDR3 protein: SVEEGTDTQY
V gene: TRBV7-3; J gene: TRBJ2-3; CDR3 length: 13; CDR3 protein: ASSRRSGGLDTQY
V gene: TRBV7-6; J gene: TRBJ2-1; CDR3 length: 15; CDR3 protein: ASSPTGTSGRSGEQF
V gene: TRBV5-6; J gene: TRBJ2-7; CDR3 length: 11; CDR3 protein: ASSPTRSGEQY
V gene: TRBV7-8; J gene: TRBJ2-1; CDR3 length: 17; CDR3 protein: ASSPETSGRPLSYNEQF
V gene: TRBV9; J gene: TRBJ2-3; CDR3 length: 14; CDR3 protein: ASSVASGGGTDTQY
V gene: TRBV2; J gene: TRBJ1-6; CDR3 length: 12; CDR3 protein: ASRGTGPNSPLH
V gene: TRBV25-1; J gene: TRBJ1-1; CDR3 length: 12; CDR3 protein: ASSEGFRDTEAF
V gene: TRBV19; J gene: TRBJ2-7; CDR3 length: 11; CDR3 protein: ASSIRLKDEQY
V gene: TRBV20-1; J gene: TRBJ1-2; CDR3 length: 9; CDR3 protein: SAREAYGYT
V gene: TRBV5-8; J gene: TRBJ2-7; CDR3 length: 12; CDR3 protein: ASSPQVNPYEQY
V gene: TRBV6-2/TRBV6-3; J gene: TRBJ1-2; CDR3 length: 14; CDR3 protein: ASSRLREKLNYGYT
V gene: TRBV18; J gene: TRBJ1-1; CDR3 length: 13; CDR3 protein: ASSPGGRMNTEAF
V gene: TRBV2; J gene: TRBJ2-1; CDR3 length: 11; CDR3 protein: ASSAITRDKQF
V gene: TRBV10-2; J gene: TRBJ1-3; CDR3 length: 11; CDR3 protein: ASIGGSGNTIY
V gene: TRBV6-2/TRBV6-3; J gene: TRBJ1-1; CDR3 length: 15; CDR3 protein: ASSYALFRQGSTEAF